One and the same sample provided the 12 T cell receptor beta chains below, sequenced in a study of T cells in Graves' hyperthyroidism and ophthalmopathy. Regions amplified from RNA transcripts were the TCR beta CDR3 regions. Initially, a first-round RT-PCR of the TCR CDR3 employed the HTBI primer set. Each CDR3 protein is one row after TCRdb ran MiXCR on the multiplex PCR reads. The sample includes 600,000 or so distinct CDR3 sequences, around 13% of them seen just once. The sample consisted of blood. The receptors stem from a woman in her fifties or sixties with Graves' ophthalmopathy.

This clonotype was seen repeatedly, ten times or more. This chain uses TRBV27 with TRBJ1-2; a possible D gene is TRBD1 (5 bases). The V and J ends lost 5 bases and 4 bases respectively, with 17 bases between them. Germline CDR1 MNHEY, CDR2 SMNVEV (reference sequence). The CDR3 covers 15 residues. CDR3 amino acids: CASSPPGAGPYGYTF. The CDR3 region has the DNA TGTGCCAGCAGTCCCCCCGGGGCCGGTCCCTATGGCTACACCTTC.

This clonotype was picked up many times. The chain has TRBV29-1 and TRBJ1-1; D is unclear. The CDR3 covers 12 residues. Germline assignment: CDR1 SQVTM and CDR2 ANQGSEA. The ends were cut back, 4 bases at V and 2 bases at J, with 8 bases in the middle. The CDR3 sequence: CSVGTHNTEAFF. In nucleotides, the CDR3 is TGCAGCGTTGGGACCCATAACACTGAAGCTTTCTTT.

This clonotype was counted ten times or more. The rearrangement joins TRBV7-8 to TRBJ2-5, with D maybe TRBD2 (6 bases). V lost 1 base, J lost 4 bases, and 10 bases lay in between. Germline CDR1 and CDR2: SGHVS and FQNEAQ. The CDR3 runs 14 residues. Written as DNA, the CDR3 is TGTGCCAGCAGCTTAGGTGGAGGGCGAGAGACCCAGTACTTC. Its translation is CASSLGGGRETQYF.

The sample holds a few counts of this clonotype. The chain joins TRBV29-1 to TRBJ1-4, with TRBD1 as a possible D gene (6 bases). CDR3 size: 14 residues. CDR1 SQVTM and CDR2 ANQGSEA come from the germline V gene. V lost 1 base and J lost 8, with 14 bases in between. CDR3 amino acids: CSVEGDTPREKLFF. The CDR3 DNA follows: TGCAGCGTTGAAGGGGACACTCCGAGGGAAAAACTGTTTTTT.

With respect to this clonotype: Just one base apart from a much larger clone, this may be a read error. The V gene is TRBV5-1, the J gene TRBJ2-1, with no clear D. Trimming pared 7 bases from V and 0 bases from J, leaving 14 bases between. This CDR3 comprises 15 residues. The germline CDR1 and CDR2 sequences are SGHRS and YFSETQ. CDR3 region: CASGSYTNSYNEQFF. CDR3 coding DNA: TGCGCCAGCGGCTCGTACACTAACTCCTACAATGAGCAGTTCTTC. The full variable domain, its missing parts supplied by reference TRBV5-1 and TRBJ2-1, is KAGVTQTPRYLIKTRGQQVTLSCSPISGHRSVSWYQQTPGQGLQFLFEYFSETQRNKGNFPGRFSGRQFSNSRSEMNVSTLELGDSALYLCASGSYTNSYNEQFFGPGTRLTVL.

This clonotype showed up just once. The rearrangement joins TRBV30 to TRBJ1-5; the match to TRBD1 covers 7 bases. The V gene end was trimmed by 1 base and the J gene end by 4 bases; junction bases not matched to a gene: 4. Germline CDR1 and CDR2: GTSNPN and SVGIG (reference sequence). The CDR3 is 14 residues long. The CDR3: CAWSDRGQNQPQHF. Here the CDR3 DNA reads TGTGCCTGGAGTGACAGGGGCCAAAATCAGCCCCAGCATTTT.

This chain joins TRBV11-3 and TRBJ1-4; D gene uncertain. V was trimmed by 5 bases and J by 8 bases, leaving 12 bases between them. In germline, CDR1 is SGHNT, CDR2 YENEEA. There are 13 residues in the CDR3. CDR3 sequence: CASSRLVEEKLFF. In DNA form, the CDR3 reads TGTGCCAGCAGCCGGTTAGTTGAAGAAAAACTGTTTTTT.

This clonotype was seen only a few times. The chain couples TRBV29-1 to TRBJ2-1; tentative D call: TRBD2 (6 bases). V lost 3 bases and J lost 3, with 12 bases in between. Germline-derived CDR1 and CDR2 are SQVTM and ANQGSEA. This CDR3 is 14 amino acids long. The DNA for the CDR3 is TGCAGCGTTGAGTCCGGGGGACTCTACAATGAGCAGTTCTTC. It yields the protein CSVESGGLYNEQFF.

As for this clonotype: A clone one base away is much larger, so this may be a read error. The genes are TRBV20-1 and TRBJ1-4, with 7 positions matching TRBD1. The germline V gene encodes CDR1 DFQATT and CDR2 SNEGSKA (reference sequence). The CDR3 covers 14 residues. The V and J ends lost 0 bases and 12 bases, in that order; junction bases with no gene match: 10. CDR3 coding DNA: TGCAGTGCTAGAGATGGTCAGGGGGTCGAAGAACTGTTTTTT. The encoded protein is CSARDGQGVEELFF.

The table lists this clonotype with many counts. The chain joins TRBV20-1 to TRBJ2-1; TRBD2 matches at 14 bases. The CDR3 is 19 residues long. CDR1 and CDR2 (germline): DFQATT, SNEGSKA (reference sequence). Losses at the gene ends were 2 bases for V and 6 bases for J; bases not matched to a gene: 15. For the CDR3, the DNA is TGCAGTGCTAGACGAACAGGGAATCGACTAGCGGGGGGGCGCAATGAGCAGTTCTTC. Amino acids: CSARRTGNRLAGGRNEQFF.

This clonotype was recorded many times. V gene TRBV20-1 combines with J gene TRBJ2-1, with 11 bases that match TRBD2. The CDR3 loop spans 17 amino acids. The V gene's germline CDR1 is DFQATT and CDR2 SNEGSKA (reference sequence). Losses at the gene ends were 2 bases for V and 0 bases for J; bases not matched to a gene: 6. The CDR3 sequence: CSARLAGGPSSYNEQFF. The CDR3 nucleotides are TGCAGTGCTAGACTAGCGGGAGGCCCCAGCTCCTACAATGAGCAGTTCTTC.

A few counts support this clonotype. Written as DNA, the CDR3 is TGCAGCGCGGACAGGGGAAATACCGGGGAGCTGTTTTTT. Translated: CSADRGNTGELFF. The chain combines TRBV29-1 with TRBJ2-2; TRBD1 aligns across 9 bases. The trim removed 7 bases at V and 5 bases at J, leaving 5 bases unmatched. The germline V gene has CDR1 SQVTM and CDR2 ANQGSEA. The CDR3 runs to 13 residues.